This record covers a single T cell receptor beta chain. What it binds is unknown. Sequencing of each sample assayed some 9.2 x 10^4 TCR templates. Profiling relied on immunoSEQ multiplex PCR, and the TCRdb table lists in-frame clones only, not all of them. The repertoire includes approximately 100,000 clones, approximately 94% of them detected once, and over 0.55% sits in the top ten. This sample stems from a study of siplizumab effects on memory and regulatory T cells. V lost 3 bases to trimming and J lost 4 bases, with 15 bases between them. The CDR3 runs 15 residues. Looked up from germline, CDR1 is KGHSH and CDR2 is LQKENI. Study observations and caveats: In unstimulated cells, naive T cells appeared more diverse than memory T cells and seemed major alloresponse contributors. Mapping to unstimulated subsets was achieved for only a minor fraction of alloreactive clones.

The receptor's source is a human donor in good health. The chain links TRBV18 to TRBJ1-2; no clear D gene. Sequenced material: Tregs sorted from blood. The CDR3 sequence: CASSPGSGSGYGYTF. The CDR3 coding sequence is TGTGCCAGCTCACCGGGGTCCGGGTCGGGCTATGGCTACACCTTC.